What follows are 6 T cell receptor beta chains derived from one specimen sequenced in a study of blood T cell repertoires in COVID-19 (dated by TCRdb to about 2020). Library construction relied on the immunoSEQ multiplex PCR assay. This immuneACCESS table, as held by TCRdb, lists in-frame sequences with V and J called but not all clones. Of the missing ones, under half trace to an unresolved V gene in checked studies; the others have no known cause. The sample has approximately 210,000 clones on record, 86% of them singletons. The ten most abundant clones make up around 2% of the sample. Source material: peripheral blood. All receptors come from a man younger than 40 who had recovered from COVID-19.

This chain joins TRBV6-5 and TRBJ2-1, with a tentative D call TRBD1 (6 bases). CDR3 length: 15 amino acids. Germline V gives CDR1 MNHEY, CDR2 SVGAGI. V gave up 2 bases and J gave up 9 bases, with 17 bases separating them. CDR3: CASSYQVTGSGEQFF. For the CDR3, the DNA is TGTGCCAGCAGTTACCAAGTAACAGGGAGCGGTGAGCAGTTCTTC.

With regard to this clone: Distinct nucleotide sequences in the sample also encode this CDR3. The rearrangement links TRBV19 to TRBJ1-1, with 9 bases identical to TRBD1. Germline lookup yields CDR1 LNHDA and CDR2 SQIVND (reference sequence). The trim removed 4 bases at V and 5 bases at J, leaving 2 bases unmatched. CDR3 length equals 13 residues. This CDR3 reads CASSTQGATEAFF. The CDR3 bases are TGTGCCAGTAGTACACAGGGGGCTACTGAAGCTTTCTTT.

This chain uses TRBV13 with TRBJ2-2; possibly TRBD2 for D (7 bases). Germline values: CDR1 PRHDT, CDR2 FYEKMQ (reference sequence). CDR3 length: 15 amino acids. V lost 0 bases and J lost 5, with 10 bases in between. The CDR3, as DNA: TGTGCCAGCAGCTTAGGAGGGGGGGAAACCGGGGAGCTGTTTTTT. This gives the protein CASSLGGGETGELFF.

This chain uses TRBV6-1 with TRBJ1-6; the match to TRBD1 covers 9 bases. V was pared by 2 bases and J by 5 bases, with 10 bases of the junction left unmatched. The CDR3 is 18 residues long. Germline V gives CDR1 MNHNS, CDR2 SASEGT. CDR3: CASSEYLGTGLNNSPLHF. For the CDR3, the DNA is TGTGCCAGCAGTGAATACCTCGGGACAGGGTTGAATAATTCACCCCTCCACTTT.

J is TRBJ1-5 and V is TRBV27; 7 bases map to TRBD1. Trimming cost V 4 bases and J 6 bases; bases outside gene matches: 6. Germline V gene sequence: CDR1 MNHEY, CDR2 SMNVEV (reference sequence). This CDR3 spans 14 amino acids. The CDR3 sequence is CASSWTGGAQPQHF. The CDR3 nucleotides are TGTGCCAGCAGTTGGACAGGAGGAGCTCAGCCCCAGCATTTT.

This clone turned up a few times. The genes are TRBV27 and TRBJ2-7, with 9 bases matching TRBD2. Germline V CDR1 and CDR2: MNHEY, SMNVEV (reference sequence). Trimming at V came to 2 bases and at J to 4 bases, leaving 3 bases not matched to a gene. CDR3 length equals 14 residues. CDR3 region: CASSLRLAGYEQYF. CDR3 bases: TGTGCCAGCAGTTTAAGGCTAGCGGGATACGAGCAGTACTTC.